The clone carrying this T cell receptor (beta chain) was found many times. CDR3 length equals 14 residues. V gave up 5 bases and J gave up 0 bases, with 10 bases separating them. This sample is drawn from a study of patients and donors after allogeneic stem cell transplantation. TCRdb processed the RT-PCR reads anew with MiXCR; each CDR3 protein has one entry. Seen here are 390,000 or so distinct CDR3 sequences, 16% observed once, and the top ten hold about 7%. Sequenced material: blood, either unsorted or a sorted T cell fraction (not recorded which). The chain employs TRBV12-3 or TRBV12-4 and TRBJ1-1; D uncertain. This TCR was recovered from a human donor who was either an allogeneic HSCT recipient or a stem cell or donor lymphocyte infusion donor (not recorded which). It is not recorded whose cells these are; they may come from a transplant donor. The chain's CDR3 is CASSTANLNTEAFF. For the CDR3, the DNA is TGTGCCAGCAGTACCGCAAACTTGAACACTGAAGCTTTCTTT.